This T cell receptor beta chain stems from a study of read filtering for tumor transcriptome and immune sequencing. This CDR3 has 13 amino acids. Germline V gene sequence: CDR1 DFQATT, CDR2 SNEGSKA (reference sequence). Trimming pared 6 bases from V and 2 bases from J, leaving 13 bases between. This library used around 0.4 ug RNA and molecular barcoded adaptors spanning alpha/delta and beta/gamma chains. In TCRdb, the reads were re-called with MiXCR into one record per CDR3 protein. The table records 60,000 to 80,000 distinct CDR3 sequences, around 13% of them present only once. This clonotype was detected only once. A read error may be the cause here, since a much bigger clone is one base away. The final CDR3 position lacks the conserved phenylalanine or tryptophan, pointing to a likely read error.

The sample comprised a population of CD138-negative cells sorted from bone marrow. This clonotype was sampled from a donor at least 40 years old with multiple myeloma. The J gene is TRBJ2-5, the V gene TRBV20-1; weak D call: TRBD2 (6 bases). The CDR3 spells CSAVSGGQETQYI. CDR3 DNA sequence: TGCAGTGCCGTTAGCGGTGGGCAAGAGACCCAGTACATC.